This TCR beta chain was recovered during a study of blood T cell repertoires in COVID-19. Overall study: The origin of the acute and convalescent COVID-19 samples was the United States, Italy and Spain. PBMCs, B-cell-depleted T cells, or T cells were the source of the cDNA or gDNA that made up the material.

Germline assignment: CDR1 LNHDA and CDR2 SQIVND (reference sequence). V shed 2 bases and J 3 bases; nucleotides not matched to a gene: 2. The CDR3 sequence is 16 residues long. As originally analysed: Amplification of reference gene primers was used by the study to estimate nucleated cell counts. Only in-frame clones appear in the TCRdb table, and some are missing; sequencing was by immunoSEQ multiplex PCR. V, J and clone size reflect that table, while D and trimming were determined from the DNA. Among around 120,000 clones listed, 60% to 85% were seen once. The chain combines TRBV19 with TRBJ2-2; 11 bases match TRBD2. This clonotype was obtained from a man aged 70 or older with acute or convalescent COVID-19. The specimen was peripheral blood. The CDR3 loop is CASSILAGGYTGELFF. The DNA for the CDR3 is TGTGCCAGTAGTATACTAGCGGGGGGCTACACCGGGGAGCTGTTTTTT.